A selection of T cell receptor beta chains follows, all from one sample in a study of blood T cell repertoires in COVID-19. The method was immunoSEQ multiplex PCR; TCRdb's version includes in-frame clones alone and lacks a portion of them. Altogether hundreds of thousands of clones are present, approximately 85% being singletons, with the ten largest covering about 4.8%. The sample consisted of peripheral blood. The receptors were gathered from a woman between 65 and 79 years old with acute or convalescent COVID-19. Both conserved end residues are part of each CDR3. Fields, in order: CDR3 length, J gene, V gene, D gene, clone size, CDR3 protein, CDR3 DNA. A D gene is named only where the DNA matches it firmly. Size tells how often a clone was seen (once, few, many) or the class of an expanded clone, and some rows leave it out.

17 TRBJ2-2 TRBV4-3 TRBD2 few CASSQDRGTRLPGELFF TGCGCCAGCAGCCAAGATCGCGGGACTAGACTTCCCGGGGAGCTGTTTTTT
14 TRBJ1-2 TRBV5-3 NA NA CARSEGASNYGYTF TGTGCCAGAAGCGAAGGGGCCTCTAACTATGGCTACACCTTC
13 TRBJ2-7 TRBV20-1 TRBD1 NA CSASSGQGSEQYF TGCAGTGCAAGTTCGGGACAGGGGAGCGAGCAGTACTTC
16 TRBJ1-1 TRBV7-9 NA NA CASSPPGVRVTTEAFF TGTGCCAGCAGCCCACCAGGGGTAAGGGTTACTACTGAAGCTTTCTTT
15 TRBJ2-7 TRBV5-1 NA NA CASSPETGPSIEQYF TGCGCCAGCAGCCCTGAGACAGGCCCCTCCATCGAGCAGTACTTC
16 TRBJ1-4 TRBV5-5 NA NA CASSPKGQPAGEKLFF TGTGCCAGCAGCCCAAAAGGGCAGCCCGCGGGTGAAAAACTGTTTTTT
13 TRBJ2-3 TRBV4-1 NA NA CASSQDPKDTQYF TGCGCCAGCAGCCAAGATCCTAAAGATACGCAGTATTTT
14 TRBJ2-5 TRBV24-1 TRBD1 few CATSDTGAQETQYF TGTGCCACCAGTGATACAGGGGCCCAAGAGACCCAGTACTTC
16 TRBJ1-4 TRBV5-1 NA NA CASSLEAGGSSKKLFF TGCGCCAGCAGCTTGGAGGCCGGAGGTTCTTCGAAAAAACTGTTTTTT
12 TRBJ1-1 TRBV28 NA NA CASSSGGTEAFF TGTGCCAGCAGCTCAGGCGGGACTGAAGCTTTCTTT
16 TRBJ1-3 TRBV7-9 TRBD1 NA CASSQSRDSIGNTIYF TGTGCCAGCAGCCAAAGCCGGGACAGTATTGGAAACACCATATATTTT
12 TRBJ2-1 TRBV28 TRBD2 NA CASSSMRTSGFF TGTGCCAGCAGTTCAATGAGGACTAGCGGTTTCTTC
16 TRBJ1-2 TRBV5-8 TRBD1 few CASSYIPGQGNYGYTF TGTGCCAGCAGTTATATTCCGGGACAGGGGAACTATGGCTACACCTTC
16 TRBJ1-2 TRBV6-6 NA once CASSHGQLLLTYGYTF TGTGCCAGCAGCCATGGACAGCTCCTTCTTACTTATGGCTACACCTTC
16 TRBJ2-1 TRBV4-1 TRBD1 NA CASSLQGQLSYNEQFF TGCGCCAGCAGCCTCCAGGGACAGCTATCCTACAATGAGCAGTTCTTC
17 TRBJ2-5 TRBV5-1 TRBD2 NA CASSLALVAGGQETQYF TGCGCCAGCAGCTTGGCCTTAGTAGCGGGGGGTCAAGAGACCCAGTACTTC
13 TRBJ1-1 TRBV10-3 TRBD1 NA CAIKTGERAEAFF TGTGCCATCAAAACAGGGGAGAGGGCTGAAGCTTTCTTT
14 TRBJ1-3 TRBV29-1 TRBD1 NA CSVQTQGAGNTIYF TGCAGCGTTCAGACTCAGGGGGCTGGAAACACCATATATTTT
19 TRBJ2-3 TRBV23-1 TRBD2 NA CASSQSGLSGGPYTDTQYF TGCGCCAGCAGTCAATCGGGACTTTCGGGGGGGCCCTACACAGATACGCAGTATTTT
18 TRBJ2-1 TRBV10-2 TRBD2 NA CASSEKVAGALPYNEQFF TGCGCCAGCAGTGAGAAGGTAGCGGGGGCCCTTCCCTACAATGAGCAGTTCTTC
15 TRBJ1-1 TRBV5-1 NA NA CASSLPGDKGTEAFF TGCGCCAGCAGCTTACCAGGGGACAAGGGAACTGAAGCTTTCTTT
14 TRBJ1-5 TRBV19 NA NA CATSFGTRNQPQHF TGTGCCACATCTTTCGGGACACGTAATCAGCCCCAGCATTTT
12 TRBJ1-1 TRBV6-5 NA once CASSRRGREAFF TGTGCCAGCAGTCGTAGAGGCCGCGAAGCTTTCTTT
12 TRBJ2-1 TRBV10-3 NA few CAISVTKDEQFF TGTGCCATCAGTGTTACTAAGGATGAGCAGTTCTTC
15 TRBJ1-1 TRBV2 NA NA CASSEGGAANTEAFF TGTGCCAGCAGTGAAGGGGGAGCGGCGAACACTGAAGCTTTCTTT
14 TRBJ1-6 TRBV27 NA NA CASCSFPGDSPLHF TGTGCCAGCTGCTCGTTCCCAGGGGATTCACCCCTCCACTTT
12 TRBJ1-2 TRBV7-9 NA NA CASEGRENGYTF TGTGCCAGCGAGGGTCGGGAAAATGGCTACACCTTC
16 TRBJ1-3 TRBV10-3 NA NA CAISEKQGVSGNTIYF TGTGCCATCAGTGAGAAACAGGGAGTATCTGGAAACACCATATATTTT
14 TRBJ1-1 TRBV6-5 NA few CASSRYQTGQEAFF TGTGCCAGCAGTAGATACCAAACCGGACAGGAAGCTTTCTTT
15 TRBJ2-5 TRBV7-9 TRBD2 NA CASSESRGAGETQYF TGTGCCAGCAGCGAATCGCGGGGGGCAGGGGAGACCCAGTACTTC
12 TRBJ2-7 TRBV2 NA NA CASSDGFYEQYF TGTGCCAGCAGTGACGGTTTCTACGAGCAGTACTTC
14 TRBJ2-3 TRBV5-1 NA NA CASSLGGTLDTQYF TGCGCCAGCAGCTTGGGCGGGACCCTCGATACGCAGTATTTT
16 TRBJ2-7 TRBV4-1 NA NA CASSQEGAGAAYEQYF TGCGCCAGCAGCCAAGAGGGGGCAGGGGCTGCTTACGAGCAGTACTTC
16 TRBJ1-5 TRBV19 TRBD1 NA CASSANPTGRTQPQHF TGTGCCAGTAGTGCAAACCCGACAGGGCGGACTCAGCCCCAGCATTTT
14 TRBJ1-5 TRBV15 NA NA CATSRDYGNQPQHF TGTGCCACCAGCAGAGATTATGGCAATCAGCCCCAGCATTTT
17 TRBJ1-2 TRBV25-1 NA once CASSEWGGLGTNYGYTF TGTGCCAGCAGTGAATGGGGGGGGCTGGGTACTAACTATGGCTACACCTTC
13 TRBJ1-2 TRBV3-1/TRBV3-2 TRBD1 NA CASSQEQGHGYTF TGTGCCAGCAGCCAAGAACAGGGGCATGGCTACACCTTC
15 TRBJ1-6 TRBV7-9 NA NA CASSFGGQFVSPLHF TGTGCCAGCAGCTTCGGGGGGCAATTCGTTTCACCCCTCCACTTT
15 TRBJ1-6 TRBV11-2 TRBD1 NA CASSLGPQGASPLHF TGTGCCAGCAGCTTAGGGCCACAGGGGGCCTCACCCCTCCACTTT
14 TRBJ2-1 TRBV10-3 TRBD1 few CAISDYRGSNEQFF TGTGCCATCAGTGACTACAGGGGTTCCAATGAGCAGTTCTTC
15 TRBJ2-2 TRBV5-1 NA NA CASSFQEANTGELFF TGCGCCAGCAGCTTTCAGGAGGCTAACACCGGGGAGCTGTTTTTT
13 TRBJ1-5 TRBV2 NA NA CASSWESNQPQHF TGTGCCAGCAGTTGGGAGAGCAATCAGCCCCAGCATTTT
14 TRBJ1-5 TRBV7-2 NA NA CASCQGSPNQPQHF TGTGCCAGCTGTCAGGGATCCCCCAATCAGCCCCAGCATTTT
12 TRBJ2-7 TRBV29-1 NA NA CSVITGAYEQYF TGCAGCGTGATAACAGGTGCCTACGAGCAGTACTTC
14 TRBJ1-1 TRBV6-5 TRBD1 few CASSRDRDNTEAFF TGTGCCAGCAGCCGGGACAGGGATAACACTGAAGCTTTCTTT
13 TRBJ2-7 TRBV7-7 TRBD1 NA CASSPGQGYEQYF TGTGCTAGCAGCCCCGGACAGGGCTACGAGCAGTACTTC
15 TRBJ1-5 TRBV10-3 TRBD1 NA CAISPGTEKNQPQHF TGTGCCATCAGTCCCGGGACAGAAAAAAATCAGCCCCAGCATTTT
14 TRBJ1-5 TRBV2 NA NA CASRGQGQYQPQHF TGTGCCAGCAGGGGCCAGGGGCAATATCAGCCCCAGCATTTT
14 TRBJ1-1 TRBV7-9 NA NA CASSTRSGNTEAFF TGTGCCAGCAGCACCAGATCTGGGAACACTGAAGCTTTCTTT
12 TRBJ2-5 TRBV29-1 NA NA CSVERLQETQYF TGCAGCGTTGAGAGGCTACAAGAGACCCAGTACTTC
14 TRBJ1-1 TRBV24-1 NA NA CATSDWRGATEAFF TGTGCCACCAGTGATTGGCGGGGTGCCACTGAAGCTTTCTTT